Following are 12 T cell receptor beta chains from one sample sequenced in a study of blood T cell repertoires in COVID-19. The repertoire was sequenced with immunoSEQ multiplex PCR; TCRdb's copy has only in-frame clones and lacks some. The sample lists under 300,000 clones; 83% were seen once. Sample: peripheral blood. The receptors here all came from a human donor in a cohort sampled during active COVID-19.

The chain combines TRBV5-1 with TRBJ2-7, with TRBD2 identical over 10 bases. The CDR3 runs 14 residues. Germline V CDR1 and CDR2: SGHRS, YFSETQ. V trimming: 4 bases; J trimming: 2 bases; junction bases outside the gene matches: 3. CDR3 loop: CASSVLAGPYEQYF. CDR3 sequence (DNA): TGCGCCAGCAGCGTACTAGCGGGACCCTACGAGCAGTACTTC.

V usage is TRBV5-1 and J usage is TRBJ2-3; tentative D call: TRBD2 (5 bases). The V and J ends lost 0 bases and 2 bases respectively, with 10 bases between them. The CDR3 loop spans 15 amino acids. Per germline, CDR1 SGHRS and CDR2 YFSETQ. The CDR3 DNA sequence: TGCGCCAGCAGCTTGGGGGCGGACTTCACAGATACGCAGTATTTT. Translating gives CASSLGADFTDTQYF. Looking up the rest from reference TRBV5-1 and TRBJ2-3 gives the full variable domain: KAGVTQTPRYLIKTRGQQVTLSCSPISGHRSVSWYQQTPGQGLQFLFEYFSETQRNKGNFPGRFSGRQFSNSRSEMNVSTLELGDSALYLCASSLGADFTDTQYFGPGTRLTVL.

V is TRBV14 and J is TRBJ2-4, with 9 bases identical to TRBD1. The CDR3 runs to 19 residues. Per the germline V gene, CDR1 is SGHDN and CDR2 is FVKESK. After removal of 1 base from V and 2 bases from J, the junction contained 12 bases not matched to a gene. CDR3: CASSQAGTAGQGTKNIQYF. The DNA for the CDR3 is TGTGCCAGCAGCCAAGCGGGAACGGCTGGACAGGGGACCAAAAACATTCAGTACTTC.

The V call is TRBV5-1, the J call TRBJ2-3; TRBD2 is a possible D gene (6 bases). The CDR3 has 16 residues. Trimming took off 2 bases at V and 0 bases at J, with 13 bases between the two ends. Germline V lookup: CDR1 SGHRS, CDR2 YFSETQ. The CDR3: CASSLDGSVSTDTQYF. DNA of the CDR3: TGCGCCAGCAGCTTAGACGGGAGTGTAAGCACAGATACGCAGTATTTT.

The rearrangement uses TRBV18 and TRBJ2-5, with 8 nucleotides matching TRBD2. V lost 8 bases to trimming and J lost 4 bases; unmatched junction nucleotides: 6. Germline values: CDR1 KGHSH, CDR2 LQKENI. The CDR3 consists of 13 residues. CDR3 in amino acids: CASRPGGGETQYF. DNA of the CDR3: TGTGCCAGCCGGCCCGGGGGGGGAGAGACCCAGTACTTC.

The chain employs TRBV19 and TRBJ1-5; TRBD1 matches at 8 bases. V shed 5 bases, J shed 5 bases, and the junction held 8 bases outside the gene matches. The germline V gene has CDR1 LNHDA and CDR2 SQIVND (reference sequence). The CDR3 runs 15 residues. CDR3: CASSDRQGRDQPQHF. The DNA of the CDR3 is TGTGCCAGTAGTGATAGACAGGGGAGGGATCAGCCCCAGCATTTT.

The CDR3 bases are TGCGCCAGCAGCTCCCGCAATCGGGAGACCCAGTACTTC. Translation gives CASSSRNRETQYF. The chain is built from TRBV5-1 and TRBJ2-5; D uncertain. This CDR3 has 13 residues. Trimming left V 3 bases short and J 5 bases short, with 11 bases between. The germline CDR1 and CDR2 sequences are SGHRS and YFSETQ.

The chain is built from TRBV29-1 and TRBJ1-2, with D perhaps matching TRBD1 (5 bases). Trimming took off 1 base at V and 0 bases at J, with 9 bases between the two ends. This CDR3 spans 14 amino acids. Looked up from germline, CDR1 is SQVTM and CDR2 is ANQGSEA. In nucleotides, the CDR3 is TGCAGCGTTGAAGCCCAGGGCGCTAACTATGGCTACACCTTC. Residues: CSVEAQGANYGYTF.

The chain joins TRBV24-1 to TRBJ2-5; 7 nucleotides line up with TRBD1. The CDR3 contains 16 residues. V gave up 4 bases and J gave up 4 bases; unmatched junction bases: 11. Per the germline V gene, CDR1 is KGHDR and CDR2 is SFDVKD. For the CDR3, the DNA is TGTGCCACCAGTGACACTGGACAGGCGAATCGAGAGACCCAGTACTTC. This sequence encodes CATSDTGQANRETQYF.

The gene calls are TRBV7-8 and TRBJ1-1; D gene ambiguous. The V end was cut by 4 bases, the J end by 5 bases, with 14 bases between. Germline V lookup: CDR1 SGHVS, CDR2 FQNEAQ. The CDR3 length is 14 residues. For the CDR3, the DNA is TGTGCCAGCAGCTGGAGGACCGTTATGACTGAAGCTTTCTTT. Its translation: CASSWRTVMTEAFF.

This clone was seen a handful of times. The chain combines TRBV19 with TRBJ2-7, with 7 nucleotides matching TRBD2. This CDR3 spans 13 amino acids. Germline assignment: CDR1 LNHDA and CDR2 SQIVND (reference sequence). V lost 9 bases to trimming and J lost 3 bases; unmatched junction nucleotides: 8. The CDR3 nucleotides read TGTGCCAGCATGGGACCGGGAGGCTACGAGCAGTACTTC. This translates into CASMGPGGYEQYF.

CDR3: CASSSGGDQPQHF. The CDR3 coding sequence is TGTGCCAGCTCCAGCGGGGGCGATCAGCCCCAGCATTTT. This chain links TRBV18 with TRBJ1-5; TRBD1 might be the D (6 bases). V dropped 6 bases and J dropped 5 bases, with 11 bases sitting between them. CDR1 is KGHSH, CDR2 LQKENI, per germline. The CDR3 totals 13 residues.